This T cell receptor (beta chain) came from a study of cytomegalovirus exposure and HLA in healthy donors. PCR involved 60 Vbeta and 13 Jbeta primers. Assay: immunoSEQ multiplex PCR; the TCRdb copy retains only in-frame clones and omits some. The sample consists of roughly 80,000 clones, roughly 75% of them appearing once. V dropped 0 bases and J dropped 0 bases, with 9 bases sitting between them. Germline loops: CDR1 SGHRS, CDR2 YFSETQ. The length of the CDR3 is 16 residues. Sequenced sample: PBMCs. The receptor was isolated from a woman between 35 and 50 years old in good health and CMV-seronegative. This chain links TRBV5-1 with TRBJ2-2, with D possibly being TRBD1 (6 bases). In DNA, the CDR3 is TGCGCCAGCAGCTTGGGACAGGTCACGAACACCGGGGAGCTGTTTTTT. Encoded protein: CASSLGQVTNTGELFF.